The 25 T cell receptor beta chains presented below share a single source sample, sequenced in a study of blood T cell repertoires in COVID-19. Produced via immunoSEQ multiplex PCR; TCRdb's table is partial and in-frame only. The sample lists 200,000 to 250,000 clones, roughly 90% occurring once. The sequenced material came from PBMCs or T cells enriched from blood (not recorded which). The receptors originated from a man aged 18 to 30 with acute COVID-19.

The sample holds one count of this clone. The V and J genes are TRBV5-1 and TRBJ2-2, with 13 bases identical to TRBD2. Germline V gene lookup returns CDR1 SGHRS and CDR2 YFSETQ. With V trimmed by 4 bases and J by 1 base, 4 bases remained unmatched. This CDR3 comprises 17 residues. The CDR3 bases are TGCGCCAGCAGCGTGGGACTAGCGGGGCTGAACACCGGGGAGCTGTTTTTT. Encoded protein: CASSVGLAGLNTGELFF.

The chain employs TRBV11-3 and TRBJ2-4; TRBD1 aligns across 7 bases. Losses at the gene ends were 1 base for V and 4 bases for J; bases not matched to a gene: 4. Germline CDR1 and CDR2: SGHNT and YENEEA. The CDR3 consists of 15 residues. The CDR3 nucleotides are TGTGCCAGCAGCTTAGCCCTGGACAGGAAAAACATTCAGTACTTC. Protein: CASSLALDRKNIQYF.

The gene calls are TRBV7-6 and TRBJ2-1; D may be TRBD2 (5 bases). Germline V gene lookup returns CDR1 SGHVS and CDR2 FNYEAQ. This CDR3 region has 15 residues. The V end was cut by 3 bases, the J end by 6 bases, with 15 bases between. Here the CDR3 DNA reads TGTGCCAGCAGCTTGGGAGCCGTAACCCGCAATGAGCAGTTCTTC. It translates to CASSLGAVTRNEQFF. Full variable domain (remainder filled in from reference TRBV7-6 and TRBJ2-1): GAGVSQSPRYKVTKRGQDVALRCDPISGHVSLYWYRQALGQGPEFLTYFNYEAQQDKSGLPNDRFSAERPEGSISTLTIQRTEQRDSAMYRCASSLGAVTRNEQFFGPGTRLTVL.

This rearrangement joins TRBV7-2 to TRBJ1-1, with D tentatively TRBD1 (5 bases). Looked up from germline, CDR1 is SGHTA and CDR2 is FQGNSA. This CDR3 is 14 amino acids long. Trimming stripped 4 bases from V and 3 bases from J, with 12 bases between. The CDR3 nucleotides read TGTGCCAGCAGCTCCCAGGGAGGGTACACTGAAGCTTTCTTT. This codes for CASSSQGGYTEAFF. Using reference TRBV7-2 and TRBJ1-1 for the parts outside the CDR3, the full variable domain is GAGVSQSPSNKVTEKGKDVELRCDPISGHTALYWYRQSLGQGLEFLIYFQGNSAPDKSGLPSDRFSAERTGGSVSTLTIQRTQQEDSAVYLCASSSQGGYTEAFFGQGTRLTVV.

The chain links TRBV11-3 to TRBJ2-4, with 7 bases that match TRBD1. Trimming took 5 bases from V and 0 from J; bases not matched to a gene: 7. Germline CDR1 SGHNT, CDR2 YENEEA. This CDR3 has 16 amino acids. The CDR3 loop reads CASSPPTGTAKNIQYF. The CDR3 DNA sequence: TGTGCCAGCAGCCCACCGACAGGGACAGCCAAAAACATTCAGTACTTC.

The gene calls are TRBV7-3 and TRBJ2-1; 12 bases are shared with TRBD2. The CDR3 contains 17 residues. V lost 5 bases, J lost 10 bases, and 15 bases stayed unmatched. Germline values: CDR1 SGHTA, CDR2 FQGTGA. CDR3 loop: CASSPDLLAGGPGEQFF. The DNA for the CDR3 is TGTGCCAGCAGCCCGGACCTGCTAGCGGGAGGGCCGGGGGAGCAGTTCTTC.

The V gene is TRBV30, the J gene TRBJ1-1, with no clear D. The CDR3 has 14 residues. With 2 bases removed from V and 0 bases from J, the gap between germline ends came to 10 bases. Germline assignment: CDR1 GTSNPN and CDR2 SVGIG (reference sequence). The CDR3 here is CAWSRGLLNTEAFF. The CDR3 nucleotides read TGTGCCTGGAGTCGTGGGCTTTTGAACACTGAAGCTTTCTTT.

V usage is TRBV7-3 and J usage is TRBJ1-1, with a tentative D call TRBD1 (6 bases). Germline CDR1 SGHTA, CDR2 FQGTGA. This CDR3 spans 14 amino acids. With 4 bases removed from V and 0 bases from J, the gap between germline ends came to 9 bases. In nucleotides, the CDR3 is TGTGCCAGCAGCTATACAGGGATGAACACTGAAGCTTTCTTT. It translates to CASSYTGMNTEAFF. The full variable domain, rest sourced from reference TRBV7-3 and TRBJ1-1, is GAGVSQTPSNKVTEKGKYVELRCDPISGHTALYWYRQSLGQGPEFLIYFQGTGAADDSGLPNDRFFAVRPEGSVSTLKIQRTERGDSAVYLCASSYTGMNTEAFFGQGTRLTVV.

V and J are TRBV28 and TRBJ2-3; no firm D call. Germline CDR1 and CDR2: MDHEN and SYDVKM. This CDR3 contains 12 residues. V dropped 6 bases and J dropped 0 bases, with 4 bases sitting between them. CDR3 bases: TGTGCCAGCAGCCAGAGCACAGATACGCAGTATTTT. Amino acids: CASSQSTDTQYF.

This clone turned up a few times. V is TRBV6-2 or TRBV6-3 and J is TRBJ2-2; D is possibly TRBD2 (5 bases). The CDR3 totals 14 residues. CDR1 MNHEY and CDR2 SVGEGT come from the germline V gene. The V gene lost 4 bases and the J gene lost 6 bases, with 12 bases spanning the gap. The CDR3 coding sequence is TGTGCCAGCAGTTTGAGCGGCCCTCCCGGGGAGCTGTTTTTT. Protein sequence: CASSLSGPPGELFF.

CDR3 sequence (DNA): TGTGCCAGCAGCAACATCTACAGGGGGAGGTCCTACAATGAGCAGTTCTTC. This translates into CASSNIYRGRSYNEQFF. The chain has TRBV3-1 (or the pseudogene TRBV3-2) and TRBJ2-1; 8 bases fit TRBD1. Germline trimming cut 5 bases from V and 1 base from J; bases unmatched to any gene: 10. Germline CDR1 and CDR2: LGHDT and YNNKEL (reference sequence). The CDR3 is made up of 17 amino acids.

This chain uses TRBV24-1 with TRBJ1-1, with 9 bases fitting TRBD1. Per germline, CDR1 KGHDR and CDR2 SFDVKD. V trimming: 9 bases; J trimming: 5 bases; junction bases outside the gene matches: 9. The CDR3 extends over 14 amino acids. The CDR3 bases are TGTGCCACCTCCCAAGGGACAGGGTGGACTGAAGCTTTCTTT. As protein: CATSQGTGWTEAFF.

The rearrangement uses TRBV9 and TRBJ2-1; 7 bases align to TRBD2. Germline CDR1 SGDLS, CDR2 YYNGEE. This CDR3 has 15 residues. V lost 2 bases and J lost 6; bases outside the gene matches: 8. The CDR3 nucleotides read TGTGCCAGCAGCGTCGACGGGACTACCACCAATGAGCAGTTCTTC. This gives the protein CASSVDGTTTNEQFF.

The chain couples TRBV24-1 to TRBJ2-3; perhaps TRBD1 as D (5 bases). From germline, CDR1 is KGHDR and CDR2 SFDVKD. The CDR3 contains 14 residues. V lost 7 bases and J lost 0, with 10 bases in between. The chain's CDR3 is CATSADRSTDTQYF. The CDR3, as DNA: TGTGCCACCAGCGCAGACAGAAGCACAGATACGCAGTATTTT.

The genes are TRBV3-1 (or the pseudogene TRBV3-2) and TRBJ2-7; 8 nucleotides line up with TRBD1. The V segment lost 1 base and the J segment 1 base; nucleotides outside the gene matches: 6. CDR3 length: 16 amino acids. Germline CDR1 reads LGHDT; CDR2 reads YNNKEL (reference sequence). The CDR3 protein is CASSQAQGAVSYEQYF. In DNA form, the CDR3 reads TGTGCCAGCAGCCAAGCTCAGGGGGCGGTTTCCTACGAGCAGTACTTC.

The V and J genes are TRBV2 and TRBJ2-7, with 8 bases that match TRBD2. The CDR3 is 15 residues long. Looked up from germline, CDR1 is SNHLY and CDR2 is FYNNEI. Trimming at V came to 6 bases and at J to 0 bases, leaving 7 bases not matched to a gene. This CDR3 reads CASSQTSGSSYEQYF. In DNA, the CDR3 is TGTGCCAGCAGCCAAACTAGCGGAAGCTCCTACGAGCAGTACTTC.

The rearrangement links TRBV7-6 to TRBJ2-2; 7 bases are shared with TRBD2. The CDR3 loop spans 16 amino acids. Germline trimming cut 1 base from V and 5 bases from J; bases unmatched to any gene: 7. From germline, CDR1 is SGHVS and CDR2 FNYEAQ. CDR3 coding DNA: TGTGCCAGCAGCTTAGTGGGGGAAGCGGGGACCGGGGAGCTGTTTTTT. It specifies CASSLVGEAGTGELFF.

This sequence joins TRBV12-3 or TRBV12-4 and TRBJ1-3; D is ambiguous. V lost 6 bases, J lost 5 bases, and 5 bases lay in between. The CDR3 is made up of 11 amino acids. CDR3 sequence reads: CASRERNTIYF. As DNA, the CDR3 is TGTGCCAGCAGGGAGAGAAACACCATATATTTT.

This chain uses TRBV4-2 with TRBJ2-7; 7 bases fit TRBD2. CDR1 and CDR2 (germline): LGHNA, YNFKEQ. The CDR3 consists of 14 residues. Trimming cost V 3 bases and J 2 bases; bases outside gene matches: 4. The CDR3 nucleotides are TGTGCCAGCAGCCAGTCCGGGACTACCTACGAGCAGTACTTC. Translated, it gives CASSQSGTTYEQYF.

The J gene is TRBJ1-4, the V gene TRBV28, with 8 positions matching TRBD1. The trim removed 1 base at V and 6 bases at J, leaving 4 bases unmatched. This CDR3 comprises 15 residues. The germline gives CDR1 MDHEN, CDR2 SYDVKM. In DNA, the CDR3 is TGTGCCAGCAGTTTATCAGGGACAGGCTATGAAAAACTGTTTTTT. Translating gives CASSLSGTGYEKLFF. The variable domain in full, completed from reference TRBV28 and TRBJ1-4, reads DVKVTQSSRYLVKRTGEKVFLECVQDMDHENMFWYRQDPGLGLRLIYFSYDVKMKEKGDIPEGYSVSREKKERFSLILESASTNQTSMYLCASSLSGTGYEKLFFGSGTQLSVL.

The V and J genes are TRBV21-1 and TRBJ2-1; the table's D gene call, TRBD2, was not cross checked with the DNA. TRBV21-1 is an annotated pseudogene. The length of the CDR3 is 16 residues. The CDR3, as DNA: TGTGCCAGCACCGGACCTCACGGGACTAGATACAATGAGCAGTTCTTC. It codes for CASTGPHGTRYNEQFF.

The V and J genes are TRBV15 and TRBJ2-1; 7 nucleotides match TRBD2. The CDR3 has 16 residues. V trimming: 1 base; J trimming: 1 base; junction bases outside the gene matches: 4. Germline assignment: CDR1 LNHNV and CDR2 YYDKDF (reference sequence). The CDR3 DNA is TGTGCCACCAGCAGAGTGGCTAGCGGTTCCTACAATGAGCAGTTCTTC. This encodes CATSRVASGSYNEQFF.

The chain carries TRBV2 and TRBJ2-5; D remains unclear. CDR3 length equals 13 residues. CDR1 and CDR2 (germline): SNHLY, FYNNEI. V dropped 1 base and J dropped 5 bases, with 8 bases sitting between them. The CDR3 nucleotides read TGTGCCAGCAGTGAAGAGCGTAAGGAGACCCAGTACTTC. It yields the protein CASSEERKETQYF. Looking up the rest from reference TRBV2 and TRBJ2-5 gives the full variable domain: EPEVTQTPSHQVTQMGQEVILRCVPISNHLYFYWYRQILGQKVEFLVSFYNNEISEKSEIFDDQFSVERPDGSNFTLKIRSTKLEDSAMYFCASSEERKETQYFGPGTRLLVL.

J is TRBJ2-7 and V is TRBV7-8, with 10 bases matching TRBD1. Per germline, CDR1 SGHVS and CDR2 FQNEAQ. With 5 bases clipped from V and 3 bases from J, the junction kept 1 base outside the gene matches. The CDR3 length is 13 residues. The CDR3 spells CASSRDRGYEQYF. CDR3 DNA: TGTGCCAGCAGCCGGGACAGGGGCTACGAGCAGTACTTC.

The chain has TRBV4-3 and TRBJ2-7; 10 nucleotides line up with TRBD2. Germline CDR1 is LGHNA and CDR2 is YSLEER. J lost 6 bases, V lost 1 base, and 6 bases had no gene match. The CDR3 spans 15 residues. DNA for the CDR3: TGCGCCAGCAGCCAAGCCCCTAGCGGGAGTTTCGAGCAGTACTTC. Protein sequence: CASSQAPSGSFEQYF.